These T cell receptor beta chains were read from a single sample in a study of T cells after yellow fever vaccination. TCRdb used MiXCR to reprocess the 5' RACE reads, holding one entry per CDR3 protein. The data show approximately 120,000 distinct CDR3 sequences, roughly 10% seen once. Here the sequenced sample was CD8+ T cells sorted from PBMCs, taken on the day of the yellow fever booster vaccination. The receptors were gathered from a man younger than 35 who received the YFV17D yellow fever vaccine. The CDR3 runs from the conserved cysteine through the conserved F or W. Fields, in order: V gene, D gene, J gene, clone size, CDR3 protein, CDR3 DNA. A D gene is named only where the DNA matches it firmly. Where a row states a size, it is once, few, many or the class of an expanded clone; other rows omit it.

TRBV6-5	NA	TRBJ1-1	NA	CASSYSRVLNTEAFF	TGTGCCAGCAGTTACTCGAGGGTCCTCAACACTGAAGCTTTCTTT
TRBV11-2	NA	TRBJ2-3	few	CASSLEASSTDTQYF	TGTGCCAGCAGCTTAGAGGCGAGCAGCACAGATACGCAGTATTTT
TRBV6-4	NA	TRBJ1-6	few	CASSDSPNSPLHF	TGTGCCAGCAGTGACTCGCCTAATTCACCCCTCCACTTT
TRBV4-3	TRBD2	TRBJ2-7	few	CASSQVWLAESYEQYF	TGCGCCAGCAGCCAAGTGTGGCTAGCGGAGAGTTACGAGCAGTACTTC
TRBV5-4	TRBD2	TRBJ2-5	many	CASSADGLAVSGETQYF	TGTGCCAGCAGCGCGGATGGACTAGCGGTTTCAGGAGAGACCCAGTACTTC
TRBV29-1	TRBD1	TRBJ1-1	few	CSGRTGGTEAFF	TGCAGCGGGAGGACAGGGGGCACTGAAGCTTTCTTT
TRBV4-3	NA	TRBJ2-5	NA	CASSQGAAGPKETQYF	TGCGCCAGCAGCCAAGGGGCTGCAGGCCCCAAAGAGACCCAGTACTTC
TRBV12-3/TRBV12-4	NA	TRBJ1-1	NA	CASSLALSREAFF	TGTGCCAGCAGTTTAGCGCTTAGTCGTGAAGCTTTCTTT
TRBV7-8	NA	TRBJ2-5	few	CASSLRQVGPLQETQYF	TGTGCCAGCAGCTTAAGGCAGGTGGGGCCCCTTCAAGAGACCCAGTACTTC
TRBV15	TRBD1	TRBJ2-3	many	CATSTGQSLNTDTQYF	TGTGCCACCAGCACGGGACAGTCCCTGAACACAGATACGCAGTATTTT
TRBV15	NA	TRBJ2-3	few	CATSSSTDTQYF	TGTGCCACCAGCAGTAGCACAGATACGCAGTATTTT
TRBV29-1	NA	TRBJ1-2	NA	CSVLDSGGYGYTF	TGCAGCGTTCTTGACAGCGGAGGATATGGCTACACCTTC
TRBV5-1	NA	TRBJ1-6	many	CASSQTTRDINSPLHF	TGCGCCAGCAGCCAAACTACCCGGGACATAAATTCACCCCTCCACTTT
TRBV10-2	NA	TRBJ2-1	many	CASENGGDEQFF	TGCGCCAGCGAGAACGGGGGAGATGAGCAGTTCTTC
TRBV10-3	NA	TRBJ1-2	few	CAISALEADGYTF	TGTGCCATCAGTGCTCTGGAGGCGGATGGCTACACCTTC
TRBV4-3	NA	TRBJ2-1	NA	CASSFWGRSSYNEQFF	TGCGCCAGCAGCTTCTGGGGCCGGAGCTCCTACAATGAGCAGTTCTTC
TRBV4-3	NA	TRBJ2-7	NA	CASSQGVKYEQYF	TGCGCCAGCAGCCAAGGTGTCAAGTACGAGCAGTACTTC
TRBV6-6	NA	TRBJ2-7	NA	CASSSLEAYEQYF	TGTGCCAGCAGTTCTCTGGAGGCCTACGAGCAGTACTTC
TRBV4-1	NA	TRBJ1-2	many	CASSQAPGTWLGYTF	TGCGCCAGCAGCCAAGCTCCAGGAACCTGGCTTGGCTACACCTTC
TRBV12-3/TRBV12-4	TRBD1	TRBJ2-5	NA	CASSPTGDETQYF	TGTGCCAGCAGTCCTACAGGGGACGAGACCCAGTACTTC
TRBV7-9	TRBD2	TRBJ2-5	NA	CASSVVAGTQETQYF	TGTGCCAGCAGCGTAGTAGCGGGGACTCAAGAGACCCAGTACTTC
TRBV6-1	NA	TRBJ2-5	many	CASDREVGETQYF	TGTGCCAGCGACAGGGAGGTTGGAGAGACCCAGTACTTC
TRBV7-2	NA	TRBJ2-1	few	CASSAGLRSEQFF	TGTGCCAGCAGCGCGGGCTTGCGAAGTGAGCAGTTCTTC
TRBV3-1	NA	TRBJ1-1	many	CASSPLVGPDTEAFF	TGTGCCAGCAGCCCACTAGTCGGACCGGACACTGAAGCTTTCTTT
TRBV18	TRBD1	TRBJ1-1	NA	CASSPTGEFTEAFF	TGTGCCAGCTCACCGACAGGGGAGTTCACTGAAGCTTTCTTT
TRBV6-2/TRBV6-3	TRBD2	TRBJ2-2	NA	CASSYRRGGPSGELFF	TGTGCCAGCAGTTACCGGCGGGGGGGCCCATCTGGGGAGCTGTTTTTT
TRBV7-9	TRBD1	TRBJ2-3	NA	CASSPRDRFADTQYF	TGTGCCAGCAGCCCCAGGGACAGGTTCGCAGATACGCAGTATTTT
TRBV5-1	NA	TRBJ2-2	few	CASSPGMNTTELFF	TGCGCCAGCAGCCCAGGAATGAACACCACTGAGCTGTTTTTT
TRBV5-1	TRBD1	TRBJ2-2	NA	CASITKGQANTGELFF	TGCGCCAGCATCACTAAGGGACAGGCGAACACCGGGGAGCTGTTTTTT
TRBV4-1	TRBD1	TRBJ2-1	many	CASSPPDRVHEQFF	TGCGCCAGCAGCCCCCCCGACAGGGTCCATGAGCAGTTCTTC
TRBV4-2	NA	TRBJ2-3	few	CASSQGGGQSTDTQYF	TGTGCCAGCAGCCAAGGAGGGGGGCAAAGTACAGATACGCAGTATTTT
TRBV10-3	NA	TRBJ2-7	NA	CAISDDPGLGQYF	TGTGCCATCAGTGACGACCCCGGGTTGGGGCAGTACTTC
TRBV29-1	TRBD2	TRBJ2-2	few	CSAIGTTSNTGELFF	TGCAGCGCCATAGGGACTACCTCGAACACCGGGGAGCTGTTTTTT
TRBV7-2	TRBD2	TRBJ2-1	many	CASSSGRTSGGPSYNEQFF	TGTGCCAGCAGCTCCGGAAGGACTAGCGGGGGGCCGTCCTACAATGAGCAGTTCTTC
TRBV4-3	NA	TRBJ2-2	few	CASSIGGLDTGELFF	TGCGCCAGCAGCATCGGAGGGCTCGACACCGGGGAGCTGTTTTTT
TRBV14	TRBD1	TRBJ1-1	NA	CASSQTGGVYTEAFF	TGTGCCAGCAGCCAGACAGGGGGTGTATACACTGAAGCTTTCTTT
TRBV4-3	NA	TRBJ2-5	many	CASSQDRGVRGETQYF	TGCGCCAGCAGCCAAGATCGCGGGGTCCGTGGAGAGACCCAGTACTTC
TRBV6-5	NA	TRBJ1-6	NA	CASSSQGYSPLHF	TGTGCCAGCAGTTCCCAGGGCTATTCACCCCTCCACTTT
TRBV4-1	NA	TRBJ2-6	few	CASSQEYGGTGANVLTF	TGCGCCAGCAGCCAAGAATACGGGGGAACTGGGGCCAACGTCCTGACTTTC
TRBV13	NA	TRBJ2-7	NA	CASSFTAVGEQYF	TGTGCCAGCAGCTTTACAGCCGTTGGTGAGCAGTACTTC
TRBV19	NA	TRBJ1-3	NA	CASSILDSGNTIYF	TGTGCCAGTAGTATTTTGGACTCTGGAAACACCATATATTTT
TRBV7-2	NA	TRBJ1-6	NA	CASSPTGAGYSPLHF	TGTGCCAGCAGCCCGACTGGGGCAGGGTATTCACCCCTCCACTTT
TRBV12-3/TRBV12-4	TRBD2	TRBJ2-1	many	CASSPFGGGIYNEQFF	TGTGCCAGCAGCCCCTTTGGCGGGGGTATCTACAATGAGCAGTTCTTC
TRBV29-1	NA	TRBJ2-1	few	CSVGHFSYNEQFF	TGCAGCGTGGGACATTTTTCCTACAATGAGCAGTTCTTC
TRBV6-6	TRBD2	TRBJ2-1	many	CASIGGGGEQFF	TGTGCCAGCATCGGGGGGGGCGGCGAGCAGTTCTTC
TRBV4-1	TRBD2	TRBJ2-1	few	CASSQPLAGGSHEQFF	TGCGCCAGCAGCCAACCCCTAGCGGGGGGATCTCATGAGCAGTTCTTC
TRBV12-3/TRBV12-4	TRBD1	TRBJ1-1	NA	CASRHTGGGGYTEAFF	TGTGCCAGCAGGCATACAGGGGGTGGCGGTTACACTGAAGCTTTCTTT
TRBV7-3	TRBD2	TRBJ2-1	few	CASSPSGGAVDEQFF	TGTGCCAGCAGCCCCAGCGGGGGGGCCGTTGATGAGCAGTTCTTC
TRBV7-9	TRBD2	TRBJ2-1	many	CASSATSGGPNEQFF	TGTGCCAGCAGCGCCACTAGCGGGGGGCCCAATGAGCAGTTCTTC